This entry lists 30 T cell receptor beta chains sequenced from one sample in a study of T cell responses to AZD1222 COVID-19 vaccine. Produced via immunoSEQ multiplex PCR; TCRdb's table is partial and in-frame only. The repertoire holds approximately 74,000 clones, with nearly 90% as singletons. Sequencing was performed on peripheral blood, taken 28 days after the second AZD1222 dose. The source is an adult who received the AZD1222 COVID-19 vaccine.

The chain links TRBV7-8 to TRBJ1-1; D is uncertain. The CDR3 is made up of 15 amino acids. V lost 0 bases to trimming and J lost 2 bases, with 10 bases between them. Germline-derived CDR1 and CDR2 are SGHVS and FQNEAQ. Here the CDR3 DNA reads TGTGCCAGCAGCTTAGCGACGGGTCATAACACTGAAGCTTTCTTT. Translating it yields CASSLATGHNTEAFF.

V usage is TRBV4-1 and J usage is TRBJ1-6; D gene unclear. V was pared by 6 bases and J by 11 bases, with 23 bases between. CDR1 is MGHRA and CDR2 is YSYEKL in the germline V gene. This CDR3 spans 16 amino acids. The CDR3 here is CASSQARGLNRTPLHF. The CDR3 DNA reads TGCGCCAGCAGTCAGGCCCGGGGTCTTAACCGTACACCCCTCCACTTT.

The chain recombines TRBV19 with TRBJ2-5; possibly TRBD2 for D (5 bases). From germline, CDR1 is LNHDA and CDR2 SQIVND (reference sequence). This CDR3 has 13 residues. Trimming removed 4 bases from V and 1 base from J, with 7 bases in between. DNA for the CDR3: TGTGCCAGTAGTACGGGATCCCAAGAGACCCAGTACTTC. This encodes CASSTGSQETQYF.

The V and J genes are TRBV6-5 and TRBJ1-1; D is ambiguous. The length of the CDR3 is 15 residues. In germline, CDR1 is MNHEY, CDR2 SVGAGI. V dropped 3 bases and J dropped 3 bases, with 14 bases sitting between them. The CDR3 nucleotides are TGTGCCAGCAGTTATGGTGGACGGCCGGACACTGAAGCTTTCTTT. This translates into CASSYGGRPDTEAFF.

The rearrangement links TRBV5-1 to TRBJ2-1; 8 bases map to TRBD2. This CDR3 comprises 15 residues. Germline trimming cut 3 bases from V and 3 bases from J; bases unmatched to any gene: 5. In germline, CDR1 is SGHRS, CDR2 YFSETQ. In DNA form, the CDR3 reads TGCGCCAGCAGCTCGTTGGCGGGAGGCTACAATGAGCAGTTCTTC. Protein product: CASSSLAGGYNEQFF.

The V and J genes are TRBV5-1 and TRBJ2-1, with TRBD2 matching over 10 bases. CDR3 length equals 16 residues. CDR1 is SGHRS, CDR2 YFSETQ, per germline. V lost 5 bases and J lost 7; bases outside the gene matches: 12. The CDR3 sequence: CASRQFLAGDMNEQFF. CDR3 coding DNA: TGCGCCAGCAGACAATTCCTAGCGGGAGATATGAATGAGCAGTTCTTC.

The chain couples TRBV7-2 to TRBJ1-2; the D is unclear. Looked up from germline, CDR1 is SGHTA and CDR2 is FQGNSA. Trimming stripped 5 bases from V and 4 bases from J, with 11 bases between. There are 13 residues in the CDR3. CDR3 in amino acids: CASSPGISYGYTF. Here the CDR3 DNA reads TGTGCCAGCAGCCCTGGGATTTCCTATGGCTACACCTTC.

The chain links TRBV11-2 to TRBJ2-7; 8 nucleotides line up with TRBD2. The CDR3 is 16 amino acids. Germline lookup yields CDR1 SGHAT and CDR2 FQNNGV. V gave up 2 bases and J gave up 4 bases; unmatched junction bases: 10. The CDR3 DNA follows: TGTGCCAGCAGCTTACGGGGGGGGAGACGGCATTACGAGCAGTACTTC. Residues: CASSLRGGRRHYEQYF.

This rearrangement joins TRBV29-1 to TRBJ2-7; 10 bases line up with TRBD1. Trimming removed 4 bases from V and 3 bases from J; junction bases left unmatched: 12. Germline assignment: CDR1 SQVTM and CDR2 ANQGSEA. This CDR3 is built from 16 residues. The CDR3 reads CSVVPLPRTGGYEQYF. The CDR3 DNA sequence: TGCAGCGTTGTCCCCCTCCCTAGGACAGGGGGCTACGAGCAGTACTTC.

V usage is TRBV11-3 and J usage is TRBJ2-2; no firm D call. Trimming left V 4 bases short and J 0 bases short, with 6 bases between. The CDR3 runs to 14 residues. CDR1 is SGHNT, CDR2 YENEEA, per germline. The CDR3 protein is CASSSSTNTGELFF. In nucleotides, the CDR3 is TGTGCCAGCAGCTCTTCCACGAACACCGGGGAGCTGTTTTTT.

This clone has only one observation. The chain carries TRBV10-3 and TRBJ2-5; possibly TRBD1 or TRBD2 for D (5 bases each). CDR3 size: 12 residues. Looked up from germline, CDR1 is ENHRY and CDR2 is SYGVKD. V shed 8 bases and J shed 5 bases, with 12 bases lying between them. CDR3 protein: CAIGGSAETQYF. The CDR3 nucleotides are TGTGCCATCGGGGGTAGTGCGGAGACCCAGTACTTC.

The chain joins TRBV7-9 to TRBJ2-7; unclear D gene. Germline V gene lookup returns CDR1 SEHNR and CDR2 FQNEAQ (reference sequence). Trimming removed 5 bases at V and 4 bases at J, with 21 bases between. The CDR3 is 16 residues long. Here the CDR3 reads CASSPFGVGKAYEQYF. The CDR3, as DNA: TGTGCCAGCAGCCCCTTTGGGGTAGGAAAGGCGTACGAGCAGTACTTC.

The rearrangement links TRBV6-5 to TRBJ2-7; 10 nucleotides agree with TRBD2. V dropped 5 bases and J dropped 2; count of bases not matched to a gene: 6. The CDR3 extends over 15 amino acids. Germline CDR1 and CDR2: MNHEY and SVGAGI. The CDR3 sequence is CASSPLAGDPYEQYF. The CDR3 DNA reads as TGTGCCAGCAGTCCCCTAGCGGGAGACCCCTACGAGCAGTACTTC.

The rearrangement links TRBV6-6 to TRBJ2-7; TRBD2 might be the D (7 bases). The CDR3 covers 15 residues. CDR1 MNHNY and CDR2 SVGAGI come from the germline V gene (reference sequence). V gave up 4 bases and J gave up 4 bases, with 17 bases separating them. Here the CDR3 DNA reads TGTGCCAGCAGTTTGTCGGGGGGCATCGGTTACGAGCAGTACTTC. This gives the protein CASSLSGGIGYEQYF.

This sequence joins TRBV7-2 and TRBJ2-7, with 8 bases lining up with TRBD1. Looked up from germline, CDR1 is SGHTA and CDR2 is FQGNSA. The V segment lost 4 bases and the J segment 6 bases; nucleotides outside the gene matches: 11. The CDR3 has 15 residues. DNA for the CDR3: TGTGCCAGCAGCTCAGACAGGGGCCCATTGGGCGAGCAGTACTTC. Translated, it gives CASSSDRGPLGEQYF.

The genes are TRBV6-8 and TRBJ1-2, with 8 bases identical to TRBD1. The CDR3 runs 14 residues. With 7 bases clipped from V and 10 bases from J, the junction kept 14 bases outside the gene matches. Germline V gene data show CDR1 as MNHGY and CDR2 as SAAAGT. The CDR3 coding sequence is TGTGCCAGCATACCCCGGGACAGGCCTATGAACTACACCTTC. Its protein is CASIPRDRPMNYTF.

The chain links TRBV6-5 to TRBJ1-4; 9 positions match TRBD1. Germline V CDR1 and CDR2: MNHEY, SVGAGI. The trim removed 5 bases at V and 5 bases at J, leaving 6 bases unmatched. This CDR3 has 15 residues. The CDR3, as DNA: TGTGCCAGCAGTCCCCACGGGACAGGGAATGAAAAACTGTTTTTT. The encoded protein is CASSPHGTGNEKLFF.

The rearrangement uses TRBV11-3 and TRBJ2-2; 12 nucleotides align to TRBD2. Germline V gives CDR1 SGHNT, CDR2 YENEEA. V dropped 3 bases and J dropped 7; count of bases not matched to a gene: 3. The CDR3 sequence is 15 residues long. The CDR3 loop reads CASSLTSGRDGELFF. In DNA form, the CDR3 reads TGTGCCAGCAGCTTGACTAGCGGGAGAGACGGGGAGCTGTTTTTT.

The chain combines TRBV6-2 or TRBV6-3 with TRBJ2-1, with D possibly TRBD2 on 6 matching bases. Looked up from germline, CDR1 is MNHEY and CDR2 is SVGEGT. The CDR3 consists of 15 residues. V was shortened by 2 bases and J by 6 bases, with 14 bases between the two germline ends. The CDR3 spells CASSYRGLSTNEQFF. DNA of the CDR3: TGTGCCAGCAGTTACCGGGGACTTTCTACCAATGAGCAGTTCTTC.

This chain links TRBV18 with TRBJ2-2; the match to TRBD1 covers 7 bases. The V gene end was trimmed by 3 bases and the J gene end by 6 bases; junction bases not matched to a gene: 4. Germline-derived CDR1 and CDR2 are KGHSH and LQKENI. The CDR3 is made up of 14 amino acids. The CDR3 DNA is TGTGCCAGCTCACCTTCGACAGGGTCCGGGGAGCTGTTTTTT. This translates into CASSPSTGSGELFF. Full variable domain (missing parts from reference TRBV18 and TRBJ2-2): NAGVMQNPRHLVRRRGQEARLRCSPMKGHSHVYWYRQLPEEGLKFMVYLQKENIIDESGMPKERFSAEFPKEGPSILRIQQVVRGDSAAYFCASSPSTGSGELFFGEGSRLTVL.

V gene TRBV6-5 combines with J gene TRBJ1-1; D is unresolved. V was cut by 4 bases and J by 3 bases, with 6 bases left in between. Germline-derived CDR1 and CDR2 are MNHEY and SVGAGI. The CDR3 loop spans 12 amino acids. The CDR3 region is CASSSWDTEAFF. DNA of the CDR3: TGTGCCAGCAGTTCATGGGACACTGAAGCTTTCTTT.

The rearrangement uses TRBV12-3 or TRBV12-4 and TRBJ2-1, with D possibly matching TRBD2 (5 bases). There are 13 residues in the CDR3. V lost 6 bases and J 2 bases, leaving 8 bases between the germline ends. The CDR3 DNA follows: TGTGCCAGCAGAGGAGGAGCCTACAATGAGCAGTTCTTC. Protein: CASRGGAYNEQFF.

The CDR3 is CASTASGRLYEQFF. CDR3 DNA: TGCGCCAGCACGGCTAGCGGGAGGTTGTATGAGCAGTTCTTC. The chain joins TRBV10-2 to TRBJ2-1; 11 bases agree with TRBD2. This CDR3 has 14 residues. Germline assignment: CDR1 WSHSY and CDR2 SAAADI. Trimming at V came to 7 bases and at J to 8 bases, leaving 7 bases not matched to a gene.

This clone has a single count. The CDR3 region is CASRYDQMNTEAFF. Written as DNA, the CDR3 is TGTGCCAGTAGATATGATCAGATGAACACTGAAGCTTTCTTT. The chain uses TRBV19 and TRBJ1-1; D not certain. Germline V gene data show CDR1 as LNHDA and CDR2 as SQIVND (reference sequence). The CDR3 is made up of 14 amino acids. The V end lost 6 bases, the J end lost 0 bases, and 11 bases lay between the germline ends.

V and J are TRBV7-6 and TRBJ2-3, with 7 positions matching TRBD1. There are 16 residues in the CDR3. V dropped 5 bases and J dropped 4; count of bases not matched to a gene: 12. Germline values: CDR1 SGHVS, CDR2 FNYEAQ. The CDR3 DNA follows: TGTGCCAGCAGCCCAAGACAGGGCTCAGGGGCAGATACGCAGTATTTT. The encoded protein is CASSPRQGSGADTQYF.

CDR3 region: CASSPSIYRNTIYF. Here the CDR3 DNA reads TGTGCCAGCAGTCCTAGCATTTATCGAAACACCATATATTTT. The V and J genes are TRBV25-1 and TRBJ1-3; D unresolved. Germline V gene sequence: CDR1 MGHDK, CDR2 SYGVNS. V was trimmed by 5 bases and J by 5 bases, leaving 13 bases between them. This CDR3 spans 14 amino acids.

CDR3 region: CASSPLATSYEQYF. In DNA form, the CDR3 reads TGTGCCAGCTCACCGCTAGCGACCTCCTACGAGCAGTACTTC. V and J are TRBV18 and TRBJ2-7; D is perhaps TRBD2 (6 bases). The CDR3 is made up of 14 amino acids. The germline CDR1 and CDR2 sequences are KGHSH and LQKENI. V lost 3 bases to trimming and J lost 0 bases, with 9 bases between them.

The chain links TRBV19 to TRBJ1-5; D possibly corresponds to TRBD1 (6 bases). The CDR3 extends over 14 amino acids. Germline V gives CDR1 LNHDA, CDR2 SQIVND (reference sequence). The V end was cut by 5 bases, the J end by 12 bases, with 20 bases between. In DNA form, the CDR3 reads TGTGCCAGTAGTTTCGGGGGCGCCCAACCCATCCAGCATTTT. Protein: CASSFGGAQPIQHF.

The J gene is TRBJ2-7, the V gene TRBV30, with D uncertain. Germline loops: CDR1 GTSNPN, CDR2 SVGIG (reference sequence). V was pared by 2 bases and J by 3 bases, with 8 bases between. The CDR3 covers 12 residues. The CDR3: CAWSRHYYEQYF. Written as DNA, the CDR3 is TGTGCCTGGAGTCGACATTACTACGAGCAGTACTTC. Supplemented by reference TRBV30 and TRBJ2-7, the full variable domain reads SQTIHQWPATLVQPVGSPLSLECTVEGTSNPNLYWYRQAAGRGLQLLFYSVGIGQISSEVPQNLSASRPQDRQFILSSKKLLLSDSGFYLCAWSRHYYEQYFGPGTRLTVT.

V is TRBV7-9 and J is TRBJ2-5; D call uncertain. Trimming removed 5 bases from V and 3 bases from J, with 16 bases in between. CDR1 and CDR2 (germline): SEHNR, FQNEAQ (reference sequence). CDR3 length: 15 residues. The CDR3 here is CASSHRVGSEETQYF. The CDR3 bases are TGTGCCAGCAGCCACCGGGTGGGCTCAGAAGAGACCCAGTACTTC.